The 28 T cell receptor beta chains below all came from one sample that was sequenced in a study of blood T cells in healthy people across ages. Sample-barcoded 5' priming and a J-beta primer mix drove a second PCR of about 7 to 12 cycles. TCRdb redid the calling of the 5' RACE reads with MiXCR, one entry per CDR3 protein. The table lists some 790,000 distinct CDR3 sequences, under 30% of them singletons. The sequenced sample consisted of blood. All receptors come from a woman of 80 years or more in good health.

The chain recombines TRBV9 with TRBJ2-1; 9 bases line up with TRBD2. Matching the DNA end better, TRBJ2-7 makes the J call doubtful. Germline V CDR1 and CDR2: SGDLS, YYNGEE. This CDR3 is built from 16 residues. Here the CDR3 reads CASSPRAGGTYNEQYF. The CDR3 DNA reads TGTGCCAGCAGCCCCCGAGCGGGGGGCACCTACAATGAGCAGTACTTC.

There are a few counts of this clonotype. V gene TRBV11-2 combines with J gene TRBJ1-6; D unclear. The length of the CDR3 is 15 residues. CDR1 SGHAT and CDR2 FQNNGV come from the germline V gene. The V gene lost 6 bases and the J gene lost 4 bases, with 13 bases spanning the gap. The CDR3 bases are TGTGCCAGCAGGGGGTCGCTAGCTTATAATTCACCCCTCCACTTT. The encoded protein is CASRGSLAYNSPLHF.

This clonotype was recorded at least ten times. The chain combines TRBV7-2 with TRBJ2-5; TRBD1 aligns across 8 bases. Germline V gene lookup returns CDR1 SGHTA and CDR2 FQGNSA. V was pared by 4 bases and J by 2 bases, with 9 bases of the junction left unmatched. The CDR3 covers 16 residues. The CDR3 is CASSSIGQGAQETQYF. CDR3 bases: TGTGCCAGCAGCTCCATCGGGCAGGGGGCTCAAGAGACCCAGTACTTC. Full variable domain (rest looked up from reference TRBV7-2 and TRBJ2-5): GAGVSQSPSNKVTEKGKDVELRCDPISGHTALYWYRQSLGQGLEFLIYFQGNSAPDKSGLPSDRFSAERTGGSVSTLTIQRTQQEDSAVYLCASSSIGQGAQETQYFGPGTRLLVL.

This clonotype was seen only a few times. J is TRBJ1-2 and V is TRBV5-6, with D unclear. Germline CDR1 and CDR2: SGHDT and YYEEEE. The length of the CDR3 is 14 residues. The V and J ends lost 1 base and 5 bases respectively, with 12 bases between them. This CDR3 is CASSLYGEIYGYTF. In nucleotides, the CDR3 is TGTGCCAGCAGCTTGTATGGGGAAATATATGGCTACACCTTC.

Details on this clonotype: This could be a read error, since a much larger clone is one nucleotide away. This chain joins TRBV29-1 and TRBJ2-5, with D possibly being TRBD1 (6 bases). The germline gives CDR1 SQVTM, CDR2 ANQGSEA. The V gene lost 7 bases and the J gene lost 5 bases, with 14 bases spanning the gap. This CDR3 spans 12 amino acids. For the CDR3, the DNA is TGCAGCGGGCAACAGGGTCGGGAGACCCAGTACTTC. Its protein is CSGQQGRETQYF.

The table lists this clonotype with many counts. The V call is TRBV7-2, the J call TRBJ1-4; no clear D. Per germline, CDR1 SGHTA and CDR2 FQGNSA. V was cut by 5 bases and J by 3 bases, with 19 bases left in between. The CDR3 runs 17 residues. The CDR3, as DNA: TGTGCCAGCAGCCCTAGGACCCCGACTCTCCCTAATGAAAAACTGTTTTTT. Its translation: CASSPRTPTLPNEKLFF.

Note on this clonotype: This sequence may be a read error, since a much larger clone differs from it by one base. J is TRBJ2-1 and V is TRBV20-1; D is possibly TRBD2 (6 bases). Germline values: CDR1 DFQATT, CDR2 SNEGSKA (reference sequence). The CDR3 is 13 amino acids. The DNA of the CDR3 is TGCAGTGCTGGAGATGGGGGGTACAATGAGCAGTTCTTC. It yields the protein CSAGDGGYNEQFF.

This clonotype was counted at least ten times. The V and J genes are TRBV20-1 and TRBJ2-1; 10 bases align to TRBD1. Unmatched junction bases numbered 11, after V lost 5 bases and J lost 4 bases. The CDR3 is 16 residues long. The germline V gene encodes CDR1 DFQATT and CDR2 SNEGSKA (reference sequence). DNA for the CDR3: TGCAGTGCTGGAGGGACAGGGGTCGCGAGATACAATGAGCAGTTCTTC. Protein: CSAGGTGVARYNEQFF.

This chain joins TRBV21-1 and TRBJ2-1; the table's D call, TRBD2, was not checked against the DNA. TRBV21-1 is described as a pseudogene. The CDR3 covers 17 residues. The CDR3 region is CASSKEGTSGAYNEQFF. In nucleotides, the CDR3 is TGTGCCAGCAGCAAAGAAGGGACTAGCGGGGCTTACAATGAGCAGTTCTTC.

The J gene is TRBJ1-1, the V gene TRBV3-1; no reliable D call. The CDR3 has 13 residues. Germline loops: CDR1 LGHDT, CDR2 YNNKEL (reference sequence). Trimming shortened V by 1 base and J by 9 bases, and 12 bases separated the two germline ends. In nucleotides, the CDR3 is TGTGCCAGCAGCCAAGTCGACACGGCGAAAGCTTTCTTT. It specifies CASSQVDTAKAFF.

The genes are TRBV20-1 and TRBJ1-3; D ambiguous. With 7 bases removed from V and 4 bases from J, the gap between germline ends came to 11 bases. Germline V CDR1 and CDR2: DFQATT, SNEGSKA (reference sequence). The CDR3 totals 12 residues. CDR3: CSVEQPGNTIYF. CDR3 bases: TGCAGTGTTGAGCAGCCAGGAAACACCATATATTTT.

This clonotype was recorded a few times. This chain links TRBV5-1 with TRBJ2-5, with a tentative D call TRBD2 (5 bases). In germline, CDR1 is SGHRS, CDR2 YFSETQ. The CDR3 is 17 amino acids. The V and J ends lost 0 bases and 2 bases respectively, with 17 bases between them. The DNA for the CDR3 is TGCGCCAGCAGCTTGGATTTAGGGAGTCGGAGGCAAGAGACCCAGTACTTC. The encoded protein is CASSLDLGSRRQETQYF.

This clonotype occurred many times. The CDR3 bases are TGTGCCAGCAGCTTGGATTTAGCGGGGGCGACGTACAATGAGCAGTTCTTC. Protein product: CASSLDLAGATYNEQFF. V and J are TRBV7-9 and TRBJ2-1; 9 bases fit TRBD2. This CDR3 spans 17 amino acids. V dropped 3 bases and J dropped 4; count of bases not matched to a gene: 10. CDR1 is SEHNR and CDR2 is FQNEAQ in the germline V gene (reference sequence).

This clonotype was detected ten times or more. The CDR3 reads CASSISSNSPLHF. Here the CDR3 DNA reads TGCGCCAGCAGCATCTCCAGTAATTCACCCCTCCACTTT. The chain joins TRBV5-1 to TRBJ1-6; D gene ambiguous. The germline V gene encodes CDR1 SGHRS and CDR2 YFSETQ. This CDR3 contains 13 residues. Between the trimmed V and J ends, which lost 4 bases and 6 bases, there was a span of 8 bases.

This clonotype was detected ten times or more. The CDR3 region is CASSPRQFGLQETQYF. The CDR3 bases are TGCGCCAGCAGCCCAAGACAGTTTGGCCTCCAAGAGACCCAGTACTTC. The V call is TRBV4-1, the J call TRBJ2-5; weak D call: TRBD1 (5 bases). Looked up from germline, CDR1 is MGHRA and CDR2 is YSYEKL. V dropped 4 bases and J dropped 1 base, with 16 bases sitting between them. The CDR3 is 16 amino acids.

This clonotype was seen a handful of times. CDR3 amino acids: CASTPREGGGGGYTF. The DNA for the CDR3 is TGCGCCAGCACCCCGAGGGAAGGGGGCGGTGGCGGCTACACCTTC. The chain combines TRBV5-1 with TRBJ1-2; 7 bases are shared with TRBD1. The V gene's germline CDR1 is SGHRS and CDR2 YFSETQ. V shed 6 bases and J 8 bases; nucleotides not matched to a gene: 16. The CDR3 runs to 15 residues.

This chain's CDR3 is CASERLAGSSYNEQFF. In nucleotides, the CDR3 is TGTGCCAGCGAGAGACTAGCGGGGAGCTCCTACAATGAGCAGTTCTTC. The chain has TRBV7-2 and TRBJ2-1, with TRBD2 matching 11 bases. V lost 8 bases to trimming and J lost 0 bases; unmatched junction nucleotides: 6. The CDR3 sequence is 16 residues long. The germline V gene has CDR1 SGHTA and CDR2 FQGNSA.

To note about this clonotype: A much larger clone differs from this one at a single base, so this may be a read error. CDR3 nucleotide sequence: TGCAGCGTAACACTTAGGTACAAGCAGTACTTC. It encodes CSVTLRYKQYF. V is TRBV29-1 and J is TRBJ2-7, with unresolved D. Germline V gene lookup returns CDR1 SQVTM and CDR2 ANQGSEA. V was cut by 6 bases and J by 8 bases, with 14 bases left in between. CDR3 length: 11 amino acids.

This clonotype was observed a few times. Germline and junction disagree at one end, which may indicate a read error. The CDR3 spells CASNLALRQARQETQYF. DNA of the CDR3: TGCGCCAGCAACTTGGCCTTAAGACAGGCCCGCCAAGAGACCCAGTACTTC. The chain joins TRBV5-1 to TRBJ2-5; possible D gene TRBD1, 6 bases. The CDR3 has 17 residues. Germline CDR1 SGHRS, CDR2 YFSETQ.

The chain is built from TRBV2 and TRBJ2-3; 12 bases fit TRBD1. The germline CDR1 and CDR2 sequences are SNHLY and FYNNEI. J lost 4 bases, V lost 6 bases, and 5 bases had no gene match. This CDR3 has 15 residues. Here the CDR3 reads CASRGQGAVADTQYF. The CDR3 nucleotides read TGTGCCAGCAGGGGACAGGGGGCGGTCGCAGATACGCAGTATTTT.

About this clonotype: Since a much larger clone is just one base distant, this may be a read error. J is TRBJ2-1 and V is TRBV10-3, with 8 nucleotides matching TRBD1. V shed 6 bases, J shed 0 bases, and the junction held 4 bases outside the gene matches. Germline values: CDR1 ENHRY, CDR2 SYGVKD. This CDR3 has 15 residues. The CDR3 region is CAIRGDRNSYNEQFF. CDR3 DNA sequence: TGTGCCATCAGGGGGGACAGGAACTCCTACAATGAGCAGTTCTTC.

The chain has TRBV20-1 and TRBJ1-2; D is ambiguous. Germline V gives CDR1 DFQATT, CDR2 SNEGSKA (reference sequence). V dropped 6 bases and J dropped 4 bases, with 15 bases sitting between them. The CDR3 consists of 13 residues. CDR3 sequence reads: CSAAVGPIYGYTF. The CDR3, as DNA: TGCAGTGCCGCCGTTGGGCCTATCTATGGCTACACCTTC.

As for this clonotype: A read error may explain this, as a much larger clone is one base away. V is TRBV7-6 and J is TRBJ2-1; tentatively, D is TRBD2 (5 bases). Looked up from germline, CDR1 is SGHVS and CDR2 is FNYEAQ. The CDR3 is made up of 14 amino acids. CDR3: CTSSSTRGNNEQFF. The DNA of the CDR3 is TGTACCAGCAGCTCTACTCGGGGTAACAATGAGCAGTTCTTC.

A remark on this clonotype: A much larger clone differs from this one at a single base, so this may be a read error. The chain carries TRBV15 and TRBJ2-5; D not certain. CDR3 length: 14 amino acids. Germline CDR1 and CDR2: LNHNV and YYDKDF (reference sequence). The CDR3 is CATGRDNSQETQYF. The CDR3 nucleotides are TGTGCCACCGGCAGAGATAACTCACAAGAGACCCAGTACTTC.

The chain carries TRBV5-1 and TRBJ1-6; 7 nucleotides line up with TRBD1. The junction had 6 bases not matched to a gene; V was cut back by 0 bases and J by 9 bases. The CDR3 loop spans 15 amino acids. Germline assignment: CDR1 SGHRS and CDR2 YFSETQ. For the CDR3, the DNA is TGCGCCAGCAGCTTGGCCGACAGGGATGCTTCACCCCTCCACTTT. Protein: CASSLADRDASPLHF. The full variable domain, in which reference TRBV5-1 and TRBJ1-6 provide the parts outside the CDR3, is KAGVTQTPRYLIKTRGQQVTLSCSPISGHRSVSWYQQTPGQGLQFLFEYFSETQRNKGNFPGRFSGRQFSNSRSEMNVSTLELGDSALYLCASSLADRDASPLHFGNGTRLTVT.

As for this clonotype: A much bigger clone sits one base away, suggesting this may be a read error. This rearrangement joins TRBV29-1 to TRBJ2-5, with D perhaps TRBD2 (5 bases). The CDR3 contains 16 residues. V lost 4 bases to trimming and J lost 5 bases, with 23 bases between them. Germline assignment: CDR1 SQVTM and CDR2 ANQGSEA. The chain's CDR3 is CSVALLNGNRVETQYF. In DNA, the CDR3 is TGCAGCGTTGCGCTCCTGAACGGGAACCGGGTGGAGACCCAGTACTTC.

This clonotype was recorded many times. The chain carries TRBV3-1 and TRBJ2-3, with unresolved D. Trimming cost V 1 base and J 2 bases, with 13 bases left between them. Germline V gene data show CDR1 as LGHDT and CDR2 as YNNKEL (reference sequence). The CDR3 is 16 amino acids. This CDR3 is CASSQVSGLDTDTQYF. The CDR3 DNA sequence: TGTGCCAGCAGCCAAGTATCTGGGTTGGACACAGATACGCAGTATTTT.

On this clonotype: This sequence may be a read error, since a much larger clone differs from it by one base. The chain couples TRBV15 to TRBJ1-4, with D perhaps matching TRBD1 (5 bases). Germline-derived CDR1 and CDR2 are LNHNV and YYDKDF (reference sequence). This CDR3 has 15 residues. Written as DNA, the CDR3 is TGTGCCACCAGCGGGGCTTGGGACCGGGGTGAAGAACTGTTTTTT. Protein product: CATSGAWDRGEELFF.